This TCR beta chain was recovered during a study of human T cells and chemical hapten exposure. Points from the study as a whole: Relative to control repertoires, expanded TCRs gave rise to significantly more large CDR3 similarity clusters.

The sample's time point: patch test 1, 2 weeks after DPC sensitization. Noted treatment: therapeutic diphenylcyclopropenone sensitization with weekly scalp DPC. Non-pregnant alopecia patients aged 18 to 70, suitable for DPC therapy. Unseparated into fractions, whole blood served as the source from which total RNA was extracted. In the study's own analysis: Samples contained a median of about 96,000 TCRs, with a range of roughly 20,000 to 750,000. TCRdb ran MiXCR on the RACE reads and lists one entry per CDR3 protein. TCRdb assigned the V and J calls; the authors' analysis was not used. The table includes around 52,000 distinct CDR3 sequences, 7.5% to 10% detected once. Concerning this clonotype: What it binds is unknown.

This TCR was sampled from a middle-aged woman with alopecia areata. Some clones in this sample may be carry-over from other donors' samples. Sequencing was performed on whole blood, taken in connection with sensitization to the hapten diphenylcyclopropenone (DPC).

CDR3 sequence: CASSQGLAGSYEQYF. CDR3 bases: TGTGCCAGCAGCCAAGGACTAGCGGGATCCTACGAGCAGTACTTC. This chain links TRBV3-1 with TRBJ2-7; TRBD2 aligns across 11 bases. The CDR3 is made up of 15 amino acids. Unmatched junction bases numbered 0, after V lost 1 base and J lost 1 base. The germline gives CDR1 LGHDT, CDR2 YNNKEL (reference sequence).